This T cell receptor beta chain was obtained from a study of blood T cell repertoires in COVID-19. Study context: Samples of COVID-19 (acute and convalescent) were obtained from the United States, Italy and Spain. T cells, B-cell-depleted T cells, or PBMCs provided the cDNA or gDNA that served as material.

Original processing methods: Nucleated cell number was recorded as an estimate derived from reference gene primer amplification. Measured with immunoSEQ multiplex PCR; TCRdb has only the in-frame clones, and not every one. Clonal size and the V and J genes are those of that table, whereas D and trimming came from the DNA. The sample lists nearly 350,000 clones, around 83% occurring once. Germline CDR1 reads SQVTM; CDR2 reads ANQGSEA. Trimming shortened V by 3 bases and J by 2 bases, and 15 bases separated the two germline ends. CDR3 length equals 15 residues. The chain is built from TRBV29-1 and TRBJ2-3, with D unclear. The source is a man younger than 40 with active or convalescent COVID-19. Material: peripheral blood. This CDR3 is CSVEGRSPFTDTQYF. Written as DNA, the CDR3 is TGCAGCGTTGAGGGCCGGTCCCCTTTCACAGATACGCAGTATTTT.